Given below is one T cell receptor (beta chain) in context. This sample stems from a study of OX40 agonist ivuxolimab in advanced cancers. The method was immunoSEQ multiplex PCR; TCRdb's version includes in-frame clones alone and lacks a portion of them. The table shows tens of thousands of clones, with approximately 75% occurring only once. CDR3 length: 13 residues. The germline V gene encodes CDR1 GTSNPN and CDR2 SVGIG (reference sequence). Trimming removed 2 bases from V and 1 base from J, with 5 bases in between. Patients were ruled out by autoimmune disease history or systemic immunosuppression. The sample in question was CD4+ or CD8+ T cells sorted from blood, obtained in a trial of the OX40 agonist ivuxolimab. The TCR was taken from an adult with an advanced solid tumor such as melanoma, head and neck, liver or kidney cancer. This chain joins TRBV30 and TRBJ2-2; D gene ambiguous. This chain's CDR3 is CAWSTRNTGELFF. The CDR3 DNA sequence: TGTGCCTGGAGTACGAGGAACACCGGGGAGCTGTTTTTT. Full variable domain (rest looked up from reference TRBV30 and TRBJ2-2): SQTIHQWPATLVQPVGSPLSLECTVEGTSNPNLYWYRQAAGRGLQLLFYSVGIGQISSEVPQNLSASRPQDRQFILSSKKLLLSDSGFYLCAWSTRNTGELFFGEGSRLTVL.